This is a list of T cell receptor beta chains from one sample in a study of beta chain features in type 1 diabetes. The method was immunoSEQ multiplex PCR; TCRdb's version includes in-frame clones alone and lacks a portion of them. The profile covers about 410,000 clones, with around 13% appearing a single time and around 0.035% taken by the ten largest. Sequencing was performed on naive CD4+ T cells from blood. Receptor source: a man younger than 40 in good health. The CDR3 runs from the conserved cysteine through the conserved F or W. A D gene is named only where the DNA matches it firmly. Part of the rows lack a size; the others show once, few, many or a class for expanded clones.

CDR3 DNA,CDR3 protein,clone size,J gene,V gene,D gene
TGTGCCAGCAGCGTAGTGACAGCGGATAATGAGCAGTTCTTC,CASSVVTADNEQFF,.,TRBJ2-1,TRBV9,.
TGTGCTTTTGGGGGGAACACTGAAGCTTTCTTT,CAFGGNTEAFF,few,TRBJ1-1,TRBV30,.
TGTGCCAGCAGCCTAGGACTAGCGGGGGCCTACAATGAGCAGTTCTTC,CASSLGLAGAYNEQFF,.,TRBJ2-1,TRBV9,TRBD2
TGTGCCAGCAGTTCGGCCAGCCACTATGGCTACACCTTC,CASSSASHYGYTF,few,TRBJ1-2,TRBV27,.
TGTGCCTGGACAGGGACGTACAATGAGCAGTTCTTC,CAWTGTYNEQFF,few,TRBJ2-1,TRBV30,.
TGCAGCGTTGGACAGGGGAATCAGCCCCAGCATTTT,CSVGQGNQPQHF,.,TRBJ1-5,TRBV29-1,TRBD1
TGTGCCTCCCAGGGAGGCGACAGGGGGGACTATGGCTACACCTTC,CASQGGDRGDYGYTF,few,TRBJ1-2,TRBV9,TRBD1
TGTGCCAGCAGCTTAGCGCAGGGCGGCTATGGCTACACCTTC,CASSLAQGGYGYTF,.,TRBJ1-2,TRBV7-2,.
TGCGCCAGCAGCCAAGCCGGGAGTACGCAGTATTTT,CASSQAGSTQYF,few,TRBJ2-3,TRBV4-3,.
TGCGCCAGCAGCTCCGTAGCGGGCGGCACAGATACGCAGTATTTT,CASSSVAGGTDTQYF,.,TRBJ2-3,TRBV5-1,TRBD2
TGTGCCAGCAGCTTGGGTTACATAGATACGCAGTATTTT,CASSLGYIDTQYF,few,TRBJ2-3,TRBV7-2,.
TGTGCCAGCAGCTTGTGGACAGAGAACACTGAAGCTTTCTTT,CASSLWTENTEAFF,few,TRBJ1-1,TRBV7-9,.
TGTGCCAGCTCACCACAGCGGGCGGAAGAGACCCAGTACTTC,CASSPQRAEETQYF,.,TRBJ2-5,TRBV18,.
TGTGCCAGCAGCTTGATGGATTCACCCCTCCACTTT,CASSLMDSPLHF,few,TRBJ1-6,TRBV5-6,.
TGCAGCGTCACCGGACAGGGGGCGTCGAACACTGAAGCTTTCTTT,CSVTGQGASNTEAFF,.,TRBJ1-1,TRBV29-1,TRBD1
TGTGCTAGTGATAGGGCGGGCAGCTATGGCTACACCTTC,CASDRAGSYGYTF,few,TRBJ1-2,TRBV12-5,.
TGCGCCAGCAGCTTTAGACTGTCAGATACGCAGTATTTT,CASSFRLSDTQYF,.,TRBJ2-3,TRBV4-1,.
TGTGCCAGCAGCGTAGCTGGGGCTAGCGGGAGGAACGATGAGCAGTTCTTC,CASSVAGASGRNDEQFF,.,TRBJ2-1,TRBV9,TRBD2
TGTGCCACCAGCAGAGAGGGGACACAAATCCATGAAAAACTGTTTTTT,CATSREGTQIHEKLFF,few,TRBJ1-4,TRBV15,.
TGCAGTGTTAGCCAGGGTAGCAACACCTTC,CSVSQGSNTF,.,TRBJ1-2,TRBV20-1,.